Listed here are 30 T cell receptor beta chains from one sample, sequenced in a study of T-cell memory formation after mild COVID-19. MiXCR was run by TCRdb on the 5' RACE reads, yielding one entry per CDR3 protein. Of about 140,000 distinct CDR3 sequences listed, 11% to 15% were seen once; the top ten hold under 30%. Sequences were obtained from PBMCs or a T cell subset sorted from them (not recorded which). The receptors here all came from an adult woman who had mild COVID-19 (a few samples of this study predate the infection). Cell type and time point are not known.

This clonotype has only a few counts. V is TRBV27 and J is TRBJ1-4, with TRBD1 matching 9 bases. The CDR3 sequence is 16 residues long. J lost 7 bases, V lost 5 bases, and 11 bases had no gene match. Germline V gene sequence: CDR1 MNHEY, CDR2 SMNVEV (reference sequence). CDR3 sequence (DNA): TGTGCCAGCAGTCCGAACCCACAGGGGGCCGGTGAAAAACTGTTTTTT. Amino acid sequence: CASSPNPQGAGEKLFF.

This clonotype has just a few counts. As DNA, the CDR3 is TGCGCCAGCAGCTTTGCAGGTCGGGGACCGCTGAACGAGCAGTACTTC. Translating it yields CASSFAGRGPLNEQYF. The chain is built from TRBV5-1 and TRBJ2-7; D assignment may be TRBD1 or TRBD2 (5 bases each). Germline CDR1 and CDR2: SGHRS and YFSETQ. The V and J ends lost 2 bases and 5 bases respectively, with 20 bases between them. The CDR3 is 16 residues long.

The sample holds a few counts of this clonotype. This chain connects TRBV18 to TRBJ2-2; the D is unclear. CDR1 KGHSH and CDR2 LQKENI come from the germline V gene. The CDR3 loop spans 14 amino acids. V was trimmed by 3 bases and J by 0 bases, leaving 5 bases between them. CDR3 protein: CASSPVANTGELFF. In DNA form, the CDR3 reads TGTGCCAGCTCACCTGTAGCGAACACCGGGGAGCTGTTTTTT.

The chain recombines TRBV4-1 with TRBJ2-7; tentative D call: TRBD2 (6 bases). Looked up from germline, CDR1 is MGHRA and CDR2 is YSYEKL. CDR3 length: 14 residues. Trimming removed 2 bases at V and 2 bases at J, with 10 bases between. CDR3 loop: CASSQLWGAYEQYF. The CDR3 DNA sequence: TGCGCCAGCAGCCAACTCTGGGGGGCCTACGAGCAGTACTTC.

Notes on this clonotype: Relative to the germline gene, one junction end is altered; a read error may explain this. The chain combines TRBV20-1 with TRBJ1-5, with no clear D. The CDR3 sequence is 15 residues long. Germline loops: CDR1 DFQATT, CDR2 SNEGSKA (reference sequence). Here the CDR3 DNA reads TGCAGTGCTACCGGCGGGTTGGATAGCAATCAGCTCCAGCATTTT. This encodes CSATGGLDSNQLQHF.

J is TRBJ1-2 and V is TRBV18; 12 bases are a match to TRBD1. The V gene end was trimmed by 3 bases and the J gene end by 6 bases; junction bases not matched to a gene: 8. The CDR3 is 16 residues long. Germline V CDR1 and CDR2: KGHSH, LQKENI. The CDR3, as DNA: TGTGCCAGCTCACCCTACGGGACAGGGGGCTCAGATGGCTACACCTTC. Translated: CASSPYGTGGSDGYTF. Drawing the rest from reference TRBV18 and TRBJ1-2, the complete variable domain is NAGVMQNPRHLVRRRGQEARLRCSPMKGHSHVYWYRQLPEEGLKFMVYLQKENIIDESGMPKERFSAEFPKEGPSILRIQQVVRGDSAAYFCASSPYGTGGSDGYTFGSGTRLTVV.

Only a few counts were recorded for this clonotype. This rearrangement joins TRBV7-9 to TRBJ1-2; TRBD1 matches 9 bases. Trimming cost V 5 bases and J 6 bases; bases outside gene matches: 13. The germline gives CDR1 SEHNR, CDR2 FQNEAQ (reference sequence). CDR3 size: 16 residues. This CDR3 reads CASSPGTGYESNGYTF. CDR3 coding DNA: TGTGCCAGCAGCCCCGGGACAGGGTATGAGTCTAATGGCTACACCTTC.

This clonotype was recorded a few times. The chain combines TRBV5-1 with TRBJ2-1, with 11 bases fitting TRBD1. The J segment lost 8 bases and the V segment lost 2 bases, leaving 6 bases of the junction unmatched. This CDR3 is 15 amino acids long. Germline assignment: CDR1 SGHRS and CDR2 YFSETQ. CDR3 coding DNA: TGCGCCAGCAGCTTTGGGACAGGGGGGAGGGATGAGCAGTTCTTC. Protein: CASSFGTGGRDEQFF.

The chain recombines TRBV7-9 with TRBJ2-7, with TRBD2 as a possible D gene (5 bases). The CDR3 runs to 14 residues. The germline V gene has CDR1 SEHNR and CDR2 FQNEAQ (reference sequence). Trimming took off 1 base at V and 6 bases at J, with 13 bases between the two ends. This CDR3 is CASSLGSLVAEQYF. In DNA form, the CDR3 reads TGTGCCAGCAGCTTAGGTTCACTAGTCGCCGAGCAGTACTTC. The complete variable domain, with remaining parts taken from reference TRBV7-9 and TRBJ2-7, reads DTGVSQNPRHKITKRGQNVTFRCDPISEHNRLYWYRQTLGQGPEFLTYFQNEAQLEKSRLLSDRFSAERPKGSFSTLEIQRTEQGDSAMYLCASSLGSLVAEQYFGPGTRLTVT.

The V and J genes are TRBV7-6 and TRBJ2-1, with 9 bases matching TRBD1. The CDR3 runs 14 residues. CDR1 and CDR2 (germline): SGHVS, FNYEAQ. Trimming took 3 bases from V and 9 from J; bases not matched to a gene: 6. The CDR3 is CASSLTGGWSEQFF. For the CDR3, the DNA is TGTGCCAGCAGCTTGACAGGGGGATGGAGTGAGCAGTTCTTC.

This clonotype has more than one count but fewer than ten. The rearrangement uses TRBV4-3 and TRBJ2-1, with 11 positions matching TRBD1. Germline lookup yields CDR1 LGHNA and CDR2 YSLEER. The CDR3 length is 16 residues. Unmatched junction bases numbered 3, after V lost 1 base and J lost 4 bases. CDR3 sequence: CASSQGTGGLYNEQFF. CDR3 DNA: TGCGCCAGCAGCCAAGGGACAGGGGGCTTGTACAATGAGCAGTTCTTC.

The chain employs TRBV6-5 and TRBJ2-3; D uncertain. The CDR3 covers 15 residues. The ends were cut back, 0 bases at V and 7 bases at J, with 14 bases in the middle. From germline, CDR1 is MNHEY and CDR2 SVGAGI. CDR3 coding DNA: TGTGCCAGCAGTTACTCTTGGGAACCAGAGAATACGCAGTATTTT. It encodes CASSYSWEPENTQYF.

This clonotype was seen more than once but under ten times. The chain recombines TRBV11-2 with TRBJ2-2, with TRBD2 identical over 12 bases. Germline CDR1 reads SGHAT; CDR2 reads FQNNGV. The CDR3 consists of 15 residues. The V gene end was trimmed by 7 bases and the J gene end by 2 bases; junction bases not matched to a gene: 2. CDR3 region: CASTGLAGNTGELFF. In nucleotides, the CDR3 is TGTGCCAGCACTGGACTAGCGGGAAACACCGGGGAGCTGTTTTTT.

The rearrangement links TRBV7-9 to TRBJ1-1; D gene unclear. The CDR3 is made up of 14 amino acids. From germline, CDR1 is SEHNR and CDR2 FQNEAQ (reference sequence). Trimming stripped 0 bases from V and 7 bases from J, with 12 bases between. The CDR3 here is CASSLAGGGFEAFF. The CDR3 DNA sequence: TGTGCCAGCAGCTTAGCTGGAGGAGGGTTTGAAGCTTTCTTT. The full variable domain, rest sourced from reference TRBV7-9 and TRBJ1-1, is DTGVSQNPRHKITKRGQNVTFRCDPISEHNRLYWYRQTLGQGPEFLTYFQNEAQLEKSRLLSDRFSAERPKGSFSTLEIQRTEQGDSAMYLCASSLAGGGFEAFFGQGTRLTVV.

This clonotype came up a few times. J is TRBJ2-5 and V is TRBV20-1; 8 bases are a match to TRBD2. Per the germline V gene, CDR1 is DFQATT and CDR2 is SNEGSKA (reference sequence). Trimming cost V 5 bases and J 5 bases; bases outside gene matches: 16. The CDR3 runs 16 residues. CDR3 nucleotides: TGCAGTGCTTGGGGAGGGCCAGCGGGAGATTGGGAGACCCAGTACTTC. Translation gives CSAWGGPAGDWETQYF.

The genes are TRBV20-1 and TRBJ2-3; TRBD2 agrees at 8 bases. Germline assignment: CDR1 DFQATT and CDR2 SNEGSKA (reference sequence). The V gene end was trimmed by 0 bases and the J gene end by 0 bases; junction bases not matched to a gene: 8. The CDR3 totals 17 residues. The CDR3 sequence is CSAREVFVAGSTDTQYF. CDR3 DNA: TGCAGTGCTAGAGAGGTTTTCGTAGCGGGGAGCACAGATACGCAGTATTTT.

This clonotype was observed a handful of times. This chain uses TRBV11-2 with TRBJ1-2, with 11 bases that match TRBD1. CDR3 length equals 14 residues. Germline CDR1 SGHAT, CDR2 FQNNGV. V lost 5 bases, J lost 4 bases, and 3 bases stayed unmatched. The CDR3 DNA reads TGTGCCAGCAGCCCCGGGACAGGGGGCTATGGCTACACCTTC. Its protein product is CASSPGTGGYGYTF. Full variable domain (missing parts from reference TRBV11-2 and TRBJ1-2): EAGVAQSPRYKIIEKRQSVAFWCNPISGHATLYWYQQILGQGPKLLIQFQNNGVVDDSQLPKDRFSAERLKGVDSTLKIQPAKLEDSAVYLCASSPGTGGYGYTFGSGTRLTVV.

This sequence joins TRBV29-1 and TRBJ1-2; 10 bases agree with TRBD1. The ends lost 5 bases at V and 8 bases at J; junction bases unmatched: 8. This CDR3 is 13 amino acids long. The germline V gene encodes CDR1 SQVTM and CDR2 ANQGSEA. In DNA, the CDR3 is TGCAGCGTTCCGACCGGACAGGGGGGCGGCTACACCTTC. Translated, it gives CSVPTGQGGGYTF. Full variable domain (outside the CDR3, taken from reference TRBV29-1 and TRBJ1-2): SAVISQKPSRDICQRGTSLTIQCQVDSQVTMMFWYRQQPGQSLTLIATANQGSEATYESGFVIDKFPISRPNLTFSTLTVSNMSPEDSSIYLCSVPTGQGGGYTFGSGTRLTVV.

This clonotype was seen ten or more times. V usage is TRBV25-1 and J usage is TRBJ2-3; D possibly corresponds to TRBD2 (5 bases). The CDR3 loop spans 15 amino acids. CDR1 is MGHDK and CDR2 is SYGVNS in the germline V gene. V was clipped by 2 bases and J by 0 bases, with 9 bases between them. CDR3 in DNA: TGTGCCAGCAGTGAAGGTGGACTTAGCACAGATACGCAGTATTTT. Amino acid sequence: CASSEGGLSTDTQYF.

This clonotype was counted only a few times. The CDR3 protein is CAIEPGQGNNEQFF. Written as DNA, the CDR3 is TGTGCCATCGAACCGGGACAGGGCAACAATGAGCAGTTCTTC. J is TRBJ2-1 and V is TRBV10-3, with TRBD1 identical over 9 bases. Germline V gene data show CDR1 as ENHRY and CDR2 as SYGVKD. The CDR3 length is 14 residues. Unmatched junction bases numbered 7, after V lost 8 bases and J lost 5 bases.

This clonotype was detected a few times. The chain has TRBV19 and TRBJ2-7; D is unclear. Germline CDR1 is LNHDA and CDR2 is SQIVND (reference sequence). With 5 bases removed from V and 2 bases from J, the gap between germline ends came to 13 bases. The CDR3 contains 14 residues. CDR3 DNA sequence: TGTGCCAGTAGTTACAGCGCCTCCGCCTACGAGCAGTACTTC. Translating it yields CASSYSASAYEQYF.

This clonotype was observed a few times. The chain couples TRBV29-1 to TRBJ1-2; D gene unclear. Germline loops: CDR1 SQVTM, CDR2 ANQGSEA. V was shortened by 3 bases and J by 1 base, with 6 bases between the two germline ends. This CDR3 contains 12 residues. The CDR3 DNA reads TGCAGCGTTGATCCGGGTAACTATGGCTACACCTTC. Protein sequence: CSVDPGNYGYTF.

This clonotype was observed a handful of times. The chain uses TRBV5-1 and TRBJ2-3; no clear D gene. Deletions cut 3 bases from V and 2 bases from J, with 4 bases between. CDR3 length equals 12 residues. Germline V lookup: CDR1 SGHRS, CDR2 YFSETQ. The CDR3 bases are TGCGCCAGCAGCTCGTACACAGATACGCAGTATTTT. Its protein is CASSSYTDTQYF.

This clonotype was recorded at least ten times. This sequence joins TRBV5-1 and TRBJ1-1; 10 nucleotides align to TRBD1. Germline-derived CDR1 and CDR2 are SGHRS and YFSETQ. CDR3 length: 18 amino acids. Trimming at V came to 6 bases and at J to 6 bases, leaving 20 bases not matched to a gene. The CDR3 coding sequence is TGCGCCAGCACCTTAGGGTCCGCCGGGACAGGGGTACGCGCTGAAGCTTTCTTT. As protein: CASTLGSAGTGVRAEAFF.

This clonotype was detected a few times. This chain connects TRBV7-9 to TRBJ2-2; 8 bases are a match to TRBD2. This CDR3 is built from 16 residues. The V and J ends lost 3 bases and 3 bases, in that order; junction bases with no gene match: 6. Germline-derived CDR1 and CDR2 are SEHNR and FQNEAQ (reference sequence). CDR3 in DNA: TGTGCCAGCAGCTTCCCCCTGCGGGAGGACACCGGGGAGCTGTTTTTT. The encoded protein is CASSFPLREDTGELFF. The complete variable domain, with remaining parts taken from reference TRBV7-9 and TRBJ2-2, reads DTGVSQNPRHKITKRGQNVTFRCDPISEHNRLYWYRQTLGQGPEFLTYFQNEAQLEKSRLLSDRFSAERPKGSFSTLEIQRTEQGDSAMYLCASSFPLREDTGELFFGEGSRLTVL.

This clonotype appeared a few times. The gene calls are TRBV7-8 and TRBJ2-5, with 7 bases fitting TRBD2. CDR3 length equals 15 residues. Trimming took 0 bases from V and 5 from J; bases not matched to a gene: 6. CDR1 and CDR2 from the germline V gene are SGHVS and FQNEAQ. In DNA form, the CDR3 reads TGTGCCAGCAGCTTAGCGGGAGGGGTGCAGGAGACCCAGTACTTC. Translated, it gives CASSLAGGVQETQYF.

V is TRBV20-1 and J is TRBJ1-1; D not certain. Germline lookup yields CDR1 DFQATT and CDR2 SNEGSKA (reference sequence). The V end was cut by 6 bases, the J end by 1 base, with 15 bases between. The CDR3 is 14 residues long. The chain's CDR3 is CSASAAGSNTEAFF. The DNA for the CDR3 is TGCAGTGCCTCCGCGGCGGGGTCGAACACTGAAGCTTTCTTT.

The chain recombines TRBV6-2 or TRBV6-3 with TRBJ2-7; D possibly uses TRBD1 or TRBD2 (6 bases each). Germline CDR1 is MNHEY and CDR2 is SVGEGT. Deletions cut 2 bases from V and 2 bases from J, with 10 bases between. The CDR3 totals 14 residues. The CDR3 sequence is CASSYEEGAYEQYF. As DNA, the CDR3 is TGTGCCAGCAGTTACGAGGAGGGGGCCTACGAGCAGTACTTC.

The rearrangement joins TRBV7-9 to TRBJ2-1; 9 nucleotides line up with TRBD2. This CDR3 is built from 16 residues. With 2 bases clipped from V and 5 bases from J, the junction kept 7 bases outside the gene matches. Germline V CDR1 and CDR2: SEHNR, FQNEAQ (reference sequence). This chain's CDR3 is CASSLSLAGADNEQFF. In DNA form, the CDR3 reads TGTGCCAGCAGCTTATCTTTAGCGGGGGCTGACAATGAGCAGTTCTTC.

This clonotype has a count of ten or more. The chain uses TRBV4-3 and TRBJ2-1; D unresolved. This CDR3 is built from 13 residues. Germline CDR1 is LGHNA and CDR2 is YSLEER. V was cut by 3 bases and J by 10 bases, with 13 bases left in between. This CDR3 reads CASSHGRGLEQFF. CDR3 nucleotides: TGCGCCAGCAGCCACGGAAGAGGTTTGGAGCAGTTCTTC.